This paragraph reports one TCR beta chain. The antigen remains undetermined. The authors prepared UMI-labeled TRB cDNA libraries by 5' RACE. TCRdb re-called the 5' RACE reads and catalogs CDR3 proteins one per entry, DNA excluded. The table counts 100,000 to 150,000 distinct CDR3 sequences; 0.45% to 0.6% lies in the top ten. The data belong to a study of CXCR3-negative and CXCR3-positive naive CD8 T cells. Notes on the study in general: More hydrophobic TRB CDR3s occurred in CXCR3-positive than in CXCR3-negative naive cells. For naive cells, CXCR3-negative and CXCR3-positive subsets had similar TRBV-TRBJ usage; for memory cells, usage differed. High diversity, comparable across both naive subsets, contrasted with much lower diversity in memory CD8+ cells.

Germline lookup yields CDR1 MNHEY and CDR2 SMNVEV (reference sequence). CDR3 length: 15 residues. Every CD8+ T cell subset underwent triplicate sorting at around 300,000 cells apiece. The chain carries TRBV27 and TRBJ2-7; TCRdb lists TRBD1, though no DNA is available to test this call. Sequenced sample: naive CXCR3- CD8+ T cells from blood. Subset noted: CD45RO-CCR7+CD27+CD95- naive CD8+ T cells lacking CXCR3 (TNR3-). The sequence was collected from a human donor in good health. Some clones in this sample may be carry-over from other donors' samples. CDR3 protein: CASGTGVLEFHEQYF.